The next 19 T cell receptor beta chains were all read from a single sample in a study of siplizumab effects on memory and regulatory T cells. The assay was immunoSEQ multiplex PCR, and TCRdb's table has in-frame clones only and misses some. The data show just over 60,000 clones, less than 80% seen once. Sequencing was performed on memory CD4+ T cells sorted from blood. The receptors were gathered from a human donor in good health.

The V call is TRBV7-2, the J call TRBJ2-1; a weak D match, TRBD2 (5 bases). Deletions cut 1 base from V and 4 bases from J, with 14 bases between. The V gene's germline CDR1 is SGHTA and CDR2 FQGNSA. The CDR3 runs 16 residues. The CDR3 reads CASSLGRGLTYNEQFF. The CDR3 nucleotides read TGTGCCAGCAGCTTAGGTCGCGGGTTAACTTACAATGAGCAGTTCTTC.

The chain recombines TRBV5-4 with TRBJ2-5; D is perhaps TRBD1 (5 bases). Between the trimmed V and J ends, which lost 0 bases and 3 bases, there was a span of 6 bases. The germline gives CDR1 SGHNT, CDR2 YYREEE (reference sequence). The CDR3 is 13 residues long. CDR3 amino acids: CASSLAREETQYF. The CDR3 DNA follows: TGTGCCAGCAGCTTGGCCAGGGAAGAGACCCAGTACTTC.

V usage is TRBV11-3 and J usage is TRBJ1-1, with TRBD1 matching 10 bases. After removal of 5 bases from V and 1 base from J, the junction contained 4 bases not matched to a gene. CDR3 size: 15 residues. Looked up from germline, CDR1 is SGHNT and CDR2 is YENEEA. CDR3 amino acids: CASSHGQGGNTEAFF. CDR3 nucleotides: TGTGCCAGCAGCCACGGACAGGGGGGGAACACTGAAGCTTTCTTT.

The chain employs TRBV7-2 and TRBJ1-2, with a possible D match to TRBD1 (6 bases). This CDR3 has 16 residues. V lost 3 bases and J lost 4, with 18 bases in between. The germline V gene encodes CDR1 SGHTA and CDR2 FQGNSA. The CDR3: CASSLGAERLFYGYTF. The CDR3 DNA reads as TGTGCCAGCAGCTTGGGGGCGGAGAGGCTATTCTATGGCTACACCTTC.

In regard to this clone: At one of its ends the junction is not consistent with the germline gene, which may arise from a read error. This chain uses TRBV7-2 with TRBJ2-7; TRBD2 aligns across 14 bases. The V gene's germline CDR1 is SGHTA and CDR2 FQGNSA. This CDR3 is built from 19 residues. CDR3 sequence reads: CASSHKNGLAGGPPYGQYF. The CDR3 DNA reads as TGTGCCAGCAGCCACAAGAACGGACTAGCGGGGGGCCCGCCCTACGGGCAGTACTTC.

The chain links TRBV6-5 to TRBJ2-3; possibly TRBD2 for D (6 bases). The CDR3 has 12 amino acids. Germline V gene data show CDR1 as MNHEY and CDR2 as SVGAGI. Trimming pared 8 bases from V and 8 bases from J, leaving 14 bases between. The CDR3 loop is CASLRVGGTQYF. The CDR3 nucleotides read TGTGCCAGCCTACGGGTGGGGGGTACGCAGTATTTT.

This rearrangement joins TRBV30 to TRBJ1-2, with 8 nucleotides matching TRBD1. This CDR3 is 12 amino acids long. Germline trimming cut 8 bases from V and 2 bases from J; bases unmatched to any gene: 4. CDR1 GTSNPN and CDR2 SVGIG come from the germline V gene (reference sequence). The CDR3 here is CAKRQGNYGYTF. As DNA, the CDR3 is TGTGCCAAGAGACAGGGGAACTATGGCTACACCTTC. Combining the CDR3 with reference TRBV30 and TRBJ1-2 gives the whole variable domain SQTIHQWPATLVQPVGSPLSLECTVEGTSNPNLYWYRQAAGRGLQLLFYSVGIGQISSEVPQNLSASRPQDRQFILSSKKLLLSDSGFYLCAKRQGNYGYTFGSGTRLTVV.

This clone appeared a single time. The CDR3 is CASSFAGQTATEAFF. DNA for the CDR3: TGCGCCAGCAGCTTTGCGGGGCAGACGGCCACTGAAGCTTTCTTT. This rearrangement joins TRBV5-1 to TRBJ1-1, with D possibly being TRBD1 (5 bases). Germline CDR1 reads SGHRS; CDR2 reads YFSETQ. The CDR3 sequence is 15 residues long. Trimming stripped 2 bases from V and 4 bases from J, with 15 bases between.

V gene TRBV6-6 combines with J gene TRBJ2-3; a weak D match, TRBD2 (6 bases). Looked up from germline, CDR1 is MNHNY and CDR2 is SVGAGI (reference sequence). V was cut by 8 bases and J by 0 bases, with 12 bases left in between. This CDR3 has 14 amino acids. The CDR3 loop reads CASQSGTSTDTQYF. CDR3 sequence (DNA): TGTGCCAGCCAGTCCGGGACTAGCACAGATACGCAGTATTTT.

CDR3 residues: CASSESGVNTF. The CDR3 region has the DNA TGTGCCAGCAGTGAAAGTGGAGTTAACACCTTC. V is TRBV2 and J is TRBJ1-2; D is undetermined. V dropped 2 bases and J dropped 12 bases, with 10 bases sitting between them. This CDR3 has 11 amino acids. Germline loops: CDR1 SNHLY, CDR2 FYNNEI.

The rearrangement uses TRBV21-1 and TRBJ2-7; the table's D gene call, TRBD1, was not cross checked with the DNA. TRBV21-1 is labeled a pseudogene. CDR3 length: 13 residues. CDR3 sequence reads: CASSKAPVWEQYF. The CDR3 DNA reads as TGTGCCAGCAGCAAAGCCCCAGTCTGGGAGCAGTACTTC.

As for this clone: A junction boundary mismatches the germline segment, possibly from a read error. The chain links TRBV11-2 to TRBJ2-7; tentatively, D is TRBD1 or TRBD2 (5 bases each). Per germline, CDR1 SGHAT and CDR2 FQNNGV. The CDR3 has 13 amino acids. The DNA for the CDR3 is TGTGCCAGCAGCTTAAATGGGACCTGGGAAGGGTGCTTC. This sequence encodes CASSLNGTWEGCF.

This chain connects TRBV5-1 to TRBJ2-7, with D possibly TRBD2 on 6 matching bases. CDR1 SGHRS and CDR2 YFSETQ come from the germline V gene. V gave up 0 bases and J gave up 6 bases, with 10 bases separating them. The CDR3 consists of 13 residues. CDR3 loop: CASSLGQRAEQYF. The CDR3 region has the DNA TGCGCCAGCAGCTTGGGGCAGCGGGCCGAGCAGTACTTC.

The V and J genes are TRBV5-1 and TRBJ1-2; D unclear. This CDR3 comprises 14 residues. V lost 0 bases, J lost 2 bases, and 8 bases lay in between. Germline V gene lookup returns CDR1 SGHRS and CDR2 YFSETQ. The CDR3 here is CASSLAPGNYGYTF. The CDR3 region has the DNA TGCGCCAGCAGCTTGGCGCCGGGGAACTATGGCTACACCTTC.

The genes are TRBV5-1 and TRBJ2-7; D possibly matches TRBD1 or TRBD2 (6 bases each). V was clipped by 3 bases and J by 0 bases, with 10 bases between them. Germline V gene sequence: CDR1 SGHRS, CDR2 YFSETQ. The CDR3 contains 14 residues. The CDR3 loop is CASSWGASSYEQYF. The CDR3 region has the DNA TGCGCCAGCAGCTGGGGGGCTAGCTCCTACGAGCAGTACTTC.

Note on this clone: The same CDR3 also results from other DNA sequences found in this sample. This chain links TRBV29-1 with TRBJ2-5; D call uncertain. The germline V gene encodes CDR1 SQVTM and CDR2 ANQGSEA. Trimming removed 6 bases at V and 2 bases at J, with 7 bases between. The CDR3 contains 11 residues. Here the CDR3 reads CSVRIQETQYF. CDR3 DNA: TGCAGCGTCCGGATTCAAGAGACCCAGTACTTC. Using reference TRBV29-1 and TRBJ2-5 for the parts outside the CDR3, the full variable domain is SAVISQKPSRDICQRGTSLTIQCQVDSQVTMMFWYRQQPGQSLTLIATANQGSEATYESGFVIDKFPISRPNLTFSTLTVSNMSPEDSSIYLCSVRIQETQYFGPGTRLLVL.

The rearrangement uses TRBV30 and TRBJ1-5; D not resolved. V dropped 2 bases and J dropped 9 bases, with 14 bases sitting between them. CDR1 GTSNPN and CDR2 SVGIG come from the germline V gene (reference sequence). The CDR3 runs to 13 residues. The CDR3 region has the DNA TGTGCCTGGAGTCCCCCCGAGAGATGGCCCCAGCATTTT. Translating it yields CAWSPPERWPQHF.

This sequence joins TRBV7-6 and TRBJ2-1; D is possibly TRBD1 (6 bases). CDR1 is SGHVS and CDR2 is FNYEAQ in the germline V gene. This CDR3 has 16 amino acids. Trimming shortened V by 5 bases and J by 6 bases, and 20 bases separated the two germline ends. The CDR3 loop is CASSAGVLARGNEQFF. The DNA for the CDR3 is TGTGCCAGCAGCGCAGGGGTTCTTGCAAGGGGCAATGAGCAGTTCTTC.

The J gene is TRBJ1-2, the V gene TRBV4-2; TRBD1 matches at 10 bases. The V and J ends lost 2 bases and 6 bases, in that order; junction bases with no gene match: 12. This CDR3 spans 17 amino acids. The germline V gene has CDR1 LGHNA and CDR2 YNFKEQ. The CDR3 DNA reads as TGTGCCAGCAGCCAATTCCTCGGGACAGGGGAAAGGGATGGCTACACCTTC. It codes for CASSQFLGTGERDGYTF.